This TCR beta chain emerged from a study of glioma-infiltrating T cells after dendritic cell vaccination. At the level of the study: Dendritic cell vaccine was injected intradermally three times, biweekly.

Study-level points and caveats: Longer survival after dendritic cell vaccination followed higher pretreatment TIL content.

Amplification used 60 V beta primers and 13 J beta primers. Assay used: immunoSEQ multiplex PCR; TCRdb lists only in-frame clones, some missing. Of some 100,000 clones listed, 70% to 80% were seen once; the top ten hold under 7%. A word on this clone: Its antigen is unknown.

The CDR3 sequence is 15 residues long. Germline V CDR1 and CDR2: SGDLS, YYNGEE. The ends were cut back, 1 base at V and 0 bases at J, with 8 bases in the middle. The clonotype originates from a human donor with glioblastoma. This chain links TRBV9 with TRBJ1-3; no definite D call. The sequencing used blood, collected before dendritic cell vaccination. CDR3 amino acids: CASSVHFDSGNTIYF. Here the CDR3 DNA reads TGTGCCAGCAGCGTACACTTCGACTCTGGAAACACCATATATTTT.